These T cell receptor beta chains were read from a single sample in a study of cytomegalovirus exposure and HLA in healthy donors. Data came from immunoSEQ multiplex PCR; TCRdb stores just in-frame clones and leaves some out. The sample yields about 150,000 clones, approximately 73% seen once. The sequenced material came from PBMCs. The receptors derive from a woman between 18 and 29 years old in good health and CMV-seropositive. Both conserved end residues are part of each CDR3. A D gene is named only where the DNA matches it firmly. Expanded clones get a size class; other rows say once, few or many, or leave the size out.

V,J,size,D,CDR3,DNA
TRBV6-1,TRBJ1-3,-,-,CASYKNFGNTIYF,TGTGCCAGCTACAAAAATTTTGGAAACACCATATATTTT
TRBV5-1,TRBJ2-2,-,TRBD1,CASSSGQGRNTGELFF,TGCGCCAGCAGCTCAGGACAGGGAAGGAACACCGGGGAGCTGTTTTTT
TRBV7-9,TRBJ1-6,-,-,CASSFAGTPTNSPLHF,TGTGCCAGCAGCTTTGCCGGGACTCCAACTAATTCACCCCTCCACTTT
TRBV7-9,TRBJ2-1,-,-,CASWAGGLLAEQFF,TGTGCCAGCTGGGCAGGGGGCCTACTAGCGGAGCAGTTCTTC
TRBV29-1,TRBJ1-6,-,-,CKSTVGLGPYNSPLHF,TGCAAATCTACAGTTGGGTTGGGCCCCTATAATTCACCCCTCCACTTT
TRBV10-3,TRBJ1-2,once,-,CAIQVGESNDYGYTF,TGTGCCATCCAAGTAGGGGAATCGAATGACTATGGCTACACCTTC
TRBV19,TRBJ1-3,-,-,CASGPRGAPGNTIYF,TGTGCCAGTGGTCCTCGGGGGGCGCCTGGAAACACCATATATTTT
TRBV27,TRBJ2-7,-,TRBD1,CASSLGQGGTYEQYF,TGTGCCAGCAGTTTAGGACAGGGGGGTACCTACGAGCAGTACTTC
TRBV9,TRBJ2-1,once,-,CASSVGSLALNEQFF,TGTGCCAGCAGCGTAGGGTCCCTAGCTTTAAATGAGCAGTTCTTC
TRBV2,TRBJ2-6,-,-,CASNPTSGANVLTF,TGTGCCAGCAATCCTACCTCTGGGGCCAACGTCCTGACTTTC
TRBV6-1,TRBJ1-1,-,TRBD1,CATSLTGDTEAFF,TGTGCCACCTCCCTGACAGGGGACACTGAAGCTTTCTTT
TRBV28,TRBJ1-2,-,TRBD1,CASKGGTGYNYGYTF,TGTGCCAGCAAGGGAGGGACAGGGTACAACTATGGCTACACCTTC
TRBV2,TRBJ1-2,-,-,CASSEMELSYGYTF,TGTGCCAGCAGTGAGATGGAGTTATCCTATGGCTACACCTTC
TRBV7-2,TRBJ2-3,-,TRBD2,CASSLIGTSGGATADTQYF,TGTGCCAGCAGCTTAATCGGGACTAGCGGGGGGGCCACGGCAGATACGCAGTATTTT
TRBV19,TRBJ1-1,-,-,CASGNTGYRAEAFF,TGTGCCAGCGGCAACACAGGGTATCGGGCTGAAGCTTTCTTT
TRBV6-5,TRBJ2-5,-,-,CASSYGRQETQYF,TGTGCCAGCAGTTACGGGAGACAAGAGACCCAGTACTTC
TRBV19,TRBJ1-2,-,-,CASSIWVGVDYGYTF,TGTGCCAGTAGTATCTGGGTAGGGGTGGACTATGGCTACACCTTC
TRBV30,TRBJ1-1,-,-,CAWSVGLSAEAFF,TGTGCCTGGAGTGTGGGGCTGAGCGCTGAAGCTTTCTTT
TRBV11-2,TRBJ2-1,-,-,CASSPLGGEASYNEQFF,TGTGCCAGCAGCCCCCTGGGGGGTGAGGCCTCCTACAATGAGCAGTTCTTC
TRBV6-5,TRBJ1-3,-,-,CASSYSTVGNTIYF,TGTGCCAGCAGTTACTCAACGGTTGGAAACACCATATATTTT